The T cell receptor beta chain under discussion was sequenced for a study of beta chain features in type 1 diabetes. Germline V gene lookup returns CDR1 MNHEY and CDR2 SVGAGI. This CDR3 is 14 amino acids long. The junction had 8 bases not matched to a gene; V was cut back by 5 bases and J by 9 bases. The study reverse transcribed the entire isolated RNA, so it sequenced expressed TCRB transcripts. Some clones are missing from TCRdb's copy, which holds only in-frame ones; the method was immunoSEQ multiplex PCR. The profile shows around 300,000 clones, around 10% of them singletons. Material for sequencing was naive CD4+ T cells from blood. The TCR was taken from a woman in her twenties or thirties in good health. The gene calls are TRBV6-5 and TRBJ2-4; TRBD1 matches at 9 bases. The CDR3 bases are TGTGCCAGCAGTGAGCTGGACAGGGGAAGCATTCAGTACTTC. Its translation is CASSELDRGSIQYF.